The next 16 T cell receptor beta chains were all read from a single sample in a study of OX40 agonist ivuxolimab in advanced cancers. The table came from immunoSEQ multiplex PCR; TCRdb's copy has only in-frame clones and leaves some out. The table lists roughly 6,700 clones, approximately 70% of them singletons. Sequenced here: CD4+ or CD8+ T cells sorted from blood, sampled in a trial of the OX40 agonist ivuxolimab. All receptors come from an adult with an advanced solid tumor such as melanoma, head and neck, liver or kidney cancer.

The CDR3 here is CASSLTQGRTEAFF. The CDR3 DNA follows: TGTGCCAGCAGCTTAACACAGGGCCGGACTGAAGCTTTCTTT. The V gene is TRBV7-2, the J gene TRBJ1-1; a weak D match, TRBD1 (6 bases). The V end was cut by 2 bases, the J end by 5 bases, with 12 bases between. The germline CDR1 and CDR2 sequences are SGHTA and FQGNSA. This CDR3 spans 14 amino acids.

The chain is built from TRBV11-2 and TRBJ2-7; maybe TRBD1 (6 bases). The V gene lost 4 bases and the J gene lost 2 bases, with 9 bases spanning the gap. This CDR3 has 13 residues. Germline values: CDR1 SGHAT, CDR2 FQNNGV. The CDR3 coding sequence is TGTGCCAGCAGCTGGGACACCGCCTACGAGCAGTACTTC. It yields the protein CASSWDTAYEQYF.

V gene TRBV19 combines with J gene TRBJ1-2, with 8 bases fitting TRBD1. The CDR3 loop spans 15 amino acids. V lost 3 bases to trimming and J lost 8 bases; unmatched junction nucleotides: 11. Germline loops: CDR1 LNHDA, CDR2 SQIVND (reference sequence). CDR3 amino acids: CASSISQGASKGYTF. In DNA, the CDR3 is TGTGCCAGTAGTATCAGTCAGGGGGCGTCGAAGGGCTACACCTTC.

This clone is medium-sized (0.01 to 0.1%) in the sample. The chain has TRBV30 and TRBJ1-1, with D unclear. With 3 bases removed from V and 1 base from J, the gap between germline ends came to 6 bases. The CDR3 has 12 residues. The germline gives CDR1 GTSNPN, CDR2 SVGIG (reference sequence). The CDR3 nucleotides read TGTGCCTGGAGATCCCAGAACACTGAAGCTTTCTTT. Amino acids: CAWRSQNTEAFF. The full variable domain, with the rest looked up from reference TRBV30 and TRBJ1-1, is SQTIHQWPATLVQPVGSPLSLECTVEGTSNPNLYWYRQAAGRGLQLLFYSVGIGQISSEVPQNLSASRPQDRQFILSSKKLLLSDSGFYLCAWRSQNTEAFFGQGTRLTVV.

This clone was seen a few times. The genes are TRBV14 and TRBJ2-1, with D tentatively TRBD2 (5 bases). Germline lookup yields CDR1 SGHDN and CDR2 FVKESK. V gave up 4 bases and J gave up 1 base, with 14 bases separating them. The CDR3 totals 16 residues. CDR3 sequence reads: CASSRGKRPSYNEQFF. The CDR3 DNA sequence: TGTGCCAGCAGCCGAGGGAAGCGGCCGTCCTACAATGAGCAGTTCTTC.

V and J are TRBV29-1 and TRBJ2-1; D perhaps matches TRBD1 (6 bases). V was clipped by 4 bases and J by 10 bases, with 8 bases between them. CDR1 is SQVTM, CDR2 ANQGSEA, per germline. There are 10 residues in the CDR3. The CDR3 DNA sequence: TGCAGCGTTGCAGGGACAGAGCAGTTCTTC. Its translation is CSVAGTEQFF.

The rearrangement uses TRBV5-1 and TRBJ2-1, with D possibly being TRBD2 (7 bases). The CDR3 runs to 16 residues. V lost 5 bases and J 7 bases, leaving 22 bases between the germline ends. Germline V gene lookup returns CDR1 SGHRS and CDR2 YFSETQ. The CDR3 is CASRRRGRDRRNEQFF. The CDR3 DNA is TGCGCCAGCAGACGGAGGGGGAGGGACCGTCGTAATGAGCAGTTCTTC.

This rearrangement joins TRBV7-9 to TRBJ2-1; 11 bases align to TRBD1. The trim removed 5 bases at V and 5 bases at J, leaving 8 bases unmatched. The CDR3 is 16 amino acids. Germline V gives CDR1 SEHNR, CDR2 FQNEAQ (reference sequence). The CDR3 DNA is TGTGCCAGCAGCCCGGTCCGGGACAGGGGGGACAATGAGCAGTTCTTC. Translation: CASSPVRDRGDNEQFF.

V and J are TRBV7-2 and TRBJ1-1; D is uncertain. The CDR3 extends over 14 amino acids. The germline V and J ends were trimmed by 6 bases and 5 bases, with 16 bases remaining between them. Germline lookup yields CDR1 SGHTA and CDR2 FQGNSA. CDR3 region: CASRVWVMDTEAFF. In DNA, the CDR3 is TGTGCCAGCAGGGTGTGGGTAATGGATACTGAAGCTTTCTTT.

This clone occurred a few times. The rearrangement joins TRBV6-1 to TRBJ1-2; perhaps TRBD1 as D (5 bases). The length of the CDR3 is 13 residues. Germline CDR1 MNHNS, CDR2 SASEGT. The V and J ends lost 3 bases and 4 bases respectively, with 9 bases between them. CDR3 sequence reads: CASSETDTYGYTF. The CDR3, as DNA: TGTGCCAGCAGTGAGACAGATACCTATGGCTACACCTTC.

A few counts support this clone. The chain joins TRBV4-3 to TRBJ2-1, with D uncertain. The germline V gene encodes CDR1 LGHNA and CDR2 YSLEER. The CDR3 loop spans 13 amino acids. V shed 4 bases and J shed 1 base, with 5 bases lying between them. The CDR3 DNA sequence: TGCGCCAGCAGCCCGTTATCCTACAATGAGCAGTTCTTC. It yields the protein CASSPLSYNEQFF.

This clone was seen once. The J gene is TRBJ1-4, the V gene TRBV7-2; D is undetermined. Germline V CDR1 and CDR2: SGHTA, FQGNSA. The CDR3 is 15 residues long. The V end lost 1 base, the J end lost 4 bases, and 10 bases lay between the germline ends. CDR3 bases: TGTGCCAGCAGCTTAGGGGCTGGGATTAATGAAAAACTGTTTTTT. Its translation: CASSLGAGINEKLFF.

The chain combines TRBV6-5 with TRBJ2-2; D is unclear. CDR3 size: 11 residues. Germline V gene sequence: CDR1 MNHEY, CDR2 SVGAGI. Deletions cut 8 bases from V and 4 bases from J, with 5 bases between. The CDR3 loop is CASYSTGELFF. CDR3 bases: TGTGCCAGCTACAGCACCGGGGAGCTGTTTTTT.

This chain uses TRBV28 with TRBJ2-5, with 7 bases lining up with TRBD1. CDR3 length: 15 residues. The V segment lost 6 bases and the J segment 3 bases; nucleotides outside the gene matches: 10. Per the germline V gene, CDR1 is MDHEN and CDR2 is SYDVKM. The CDR3 loop reads CASRRAHRGKETQYF. The CDR3, as DNA: TGTGCCAGCAGGCGAGCCCACAGGGGAAAAGAGACCCAGTACTTC. The complete variable domain, with remaining parts taken from reference TRBV28 and TRBJ2-5, reads DVKVTQSSRYLVKRTGEKVFLECVQDMDHENMFWYRQDPGLGLRLIYFSYDVKMKEKGDIPEGYSVSREKKERFSLILESASTNQTSMYLCASRRAHRGKETQYFGPGTRLLVL.

The chain recombines TRBV15 with TRBJ1-5; no clear D. The CDR3 contains 12 residues. CDR1 is LNHNV and CDR2 is YYDKDF in the germline V gene (reference sequence). V lost 6 bases and J 1 base, leaving 4 bases between the germline ends. The CDR3 DNA reads as TGTGCCACCAGTAGGAGCAATCAGCCCCAGCATTTT. Translated: CATSRSNQPQHF.

The rearrangement uses TRBV6-5 and TRBJ2-3; D might be TRBD1 or TRBD2, each matching 5 bases. Per the germline V gene, CDR1 is MNHEY and CDR2 is SVGAGI. V was cut by 4 bases and J by 4 bases, with 9 bases left in between. CDR3 length: 13 residues. The CDR3 sequence: CASSWGYADTQYF. The CDR3 nucleotides read TGTGCCAGCAGTTGGGGGTACGCAGATACGCAGTATTTT.